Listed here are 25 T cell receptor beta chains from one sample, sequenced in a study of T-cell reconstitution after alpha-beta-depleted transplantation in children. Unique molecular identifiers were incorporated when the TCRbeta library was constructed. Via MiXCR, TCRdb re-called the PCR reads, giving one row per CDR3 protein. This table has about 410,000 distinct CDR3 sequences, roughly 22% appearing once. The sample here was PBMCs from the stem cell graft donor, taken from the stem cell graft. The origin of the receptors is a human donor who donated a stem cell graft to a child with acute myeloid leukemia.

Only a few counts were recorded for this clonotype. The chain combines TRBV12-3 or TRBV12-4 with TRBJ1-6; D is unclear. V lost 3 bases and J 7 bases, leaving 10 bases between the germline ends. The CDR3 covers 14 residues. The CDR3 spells CASSFFAANSPLHF. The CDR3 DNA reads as TGTGCCAGCAGTTTTTTTGCGGCGAATTCACCCCTCCACTTT.

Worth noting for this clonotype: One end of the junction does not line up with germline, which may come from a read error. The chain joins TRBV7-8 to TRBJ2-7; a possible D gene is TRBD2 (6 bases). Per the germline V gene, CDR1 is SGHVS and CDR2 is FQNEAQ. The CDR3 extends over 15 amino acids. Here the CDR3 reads CASSLRDSLSSEQYF. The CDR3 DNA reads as TGTGCCAGCAGCTTACGGGACTCCCTTTCCTCCGAGCAGTACTTC.

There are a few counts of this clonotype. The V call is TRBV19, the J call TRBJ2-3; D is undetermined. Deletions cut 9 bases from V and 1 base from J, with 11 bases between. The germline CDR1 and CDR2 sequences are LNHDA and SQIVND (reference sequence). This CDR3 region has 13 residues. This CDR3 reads CASSNGGTDTQYF. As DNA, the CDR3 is TGTGCCAGCTCTAACGGAGGCACAGATACGCAGTATTTT.

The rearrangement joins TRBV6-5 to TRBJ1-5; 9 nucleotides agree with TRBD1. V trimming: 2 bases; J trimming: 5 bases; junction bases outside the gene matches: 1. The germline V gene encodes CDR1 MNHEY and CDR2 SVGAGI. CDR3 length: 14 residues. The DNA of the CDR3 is TGTGCCAGCAGTTACCGGGACAGGGATCAGCCCCAGCATTTT. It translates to CASSYRDRDQPQHF.

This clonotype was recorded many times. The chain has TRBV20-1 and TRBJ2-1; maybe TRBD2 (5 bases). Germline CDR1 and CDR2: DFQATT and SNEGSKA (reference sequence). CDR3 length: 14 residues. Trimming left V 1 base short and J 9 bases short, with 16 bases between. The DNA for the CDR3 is TGCAGTGCTAGAGTCCCCCGTAGCGCGAGTGAGCAGTTCTTC. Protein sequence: CSARVPRSASEQFF.

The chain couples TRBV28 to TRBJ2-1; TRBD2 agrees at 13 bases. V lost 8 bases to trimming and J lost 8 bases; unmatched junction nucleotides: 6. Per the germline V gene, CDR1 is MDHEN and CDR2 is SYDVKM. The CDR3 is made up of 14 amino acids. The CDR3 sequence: CASGTSGRGDEQFF. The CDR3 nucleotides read TGTGCCAGCGGAACTAGCGGGAGGGGCGATGAGCAGTTCTTC.

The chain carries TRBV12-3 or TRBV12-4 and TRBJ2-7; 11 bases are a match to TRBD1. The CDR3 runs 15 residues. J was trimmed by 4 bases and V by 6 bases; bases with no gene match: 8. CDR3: CASSRTGGDSYEQYF. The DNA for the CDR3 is TGTGCCAGCAGCAGGACAGGGGGCGATTCGTACGAGCAGTACTTC.

For the CDR3, the DNA is TGTGCCAGCAGTGTCGGACAAATAGAGACCCAGTACTTC. Encoded protein: CASSVGQIETQYF. This rearrangement joins TRBV12-3 or TRBV12-4 to TRBJ2-5; maybe TRBD1 (5 bases). The V end was cut by 5 bases, the J end by 4 bases, with 11 bases between. The CDR3 contains 13 residues.

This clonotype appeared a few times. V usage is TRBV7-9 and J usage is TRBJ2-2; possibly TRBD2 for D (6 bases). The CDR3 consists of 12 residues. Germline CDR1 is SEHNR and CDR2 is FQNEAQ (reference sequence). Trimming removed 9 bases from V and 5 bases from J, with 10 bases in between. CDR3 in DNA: TGTGCCAGTCAGGAGGGGACCGGGGAGCTGTTTTTT. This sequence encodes CASQEGTGELFF.

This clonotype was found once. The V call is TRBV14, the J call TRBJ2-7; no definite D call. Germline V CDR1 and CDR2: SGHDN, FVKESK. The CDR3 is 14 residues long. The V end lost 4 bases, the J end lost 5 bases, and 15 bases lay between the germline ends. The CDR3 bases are TGTGCCAGCAGCCGCAGTGGTAAAGGAAACGAGCAGTACTTC. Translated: CASSRSGKGNEQYF.

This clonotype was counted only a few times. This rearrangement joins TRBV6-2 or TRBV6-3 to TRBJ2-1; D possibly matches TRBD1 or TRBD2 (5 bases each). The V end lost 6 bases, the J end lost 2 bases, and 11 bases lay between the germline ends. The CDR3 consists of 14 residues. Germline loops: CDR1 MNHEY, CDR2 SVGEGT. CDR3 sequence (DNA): TGTGCCAGCAGAACCGGGACCACCTACAATGAGCAGTTCTTC. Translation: CASRTGTTYNEQFF.

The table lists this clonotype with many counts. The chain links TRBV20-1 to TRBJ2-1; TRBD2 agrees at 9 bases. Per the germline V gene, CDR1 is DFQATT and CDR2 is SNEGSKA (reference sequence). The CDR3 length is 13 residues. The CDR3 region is CRVAGDLDNEQFF. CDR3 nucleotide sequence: TGCAGGGTAGCGGGAGATCTCGACAATGAGCAGTTCTTC.

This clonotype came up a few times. The CDR3: CASTRLAGGETQYF. CDR3 sequence (DNA): TGTGCCAGCACACGACTAGCGGGAGGAGAGACCCAGTACTTC. V is TRBV7-9 and J is TRBJ2-5; 13 positions match TRBD2. With V trimmed by 7 bases and J by 4 bases, 3 bases remained unmatched. Germline V gene data show CDR1 as SEHNR and CDR2 as FQNEAQ (reference sequence). There are 14 residues in the CDR3.

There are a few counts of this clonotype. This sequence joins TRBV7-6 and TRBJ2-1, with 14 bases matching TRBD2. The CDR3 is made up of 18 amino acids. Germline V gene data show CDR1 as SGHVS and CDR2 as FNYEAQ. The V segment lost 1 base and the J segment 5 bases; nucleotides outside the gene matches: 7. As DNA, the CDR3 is TGTGCCAGCAGCTTAGGACTAGCGGGAGGGCAATACGACAATGAGCAGTTCTTC. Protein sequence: CASSLGLAGGQYDNEQFF. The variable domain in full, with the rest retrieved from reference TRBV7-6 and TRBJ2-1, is GAGVSQSPRYKVTKRGQDVALRCDPISGHVSLYWYRQALGQGPEFLTYFNYEAQQDKSGLPNDRFSAERPEGSISTLTIQRTEQRDSAMYRCASSLGLAGGQYDNEQFFGPGTRLTVL.

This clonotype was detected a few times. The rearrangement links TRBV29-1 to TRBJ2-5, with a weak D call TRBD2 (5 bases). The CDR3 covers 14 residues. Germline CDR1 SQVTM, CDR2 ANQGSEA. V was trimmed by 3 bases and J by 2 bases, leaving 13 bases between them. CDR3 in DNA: TGCAGCGTTGACATCATCGGGGAGCAAGAGACCCAGTACTTC. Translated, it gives CSVDIIGEQETQYF.

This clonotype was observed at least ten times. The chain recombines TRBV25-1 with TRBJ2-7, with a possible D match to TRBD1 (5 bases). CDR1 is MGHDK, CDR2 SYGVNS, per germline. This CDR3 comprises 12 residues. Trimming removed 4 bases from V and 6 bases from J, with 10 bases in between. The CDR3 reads CASSVTGVEQYF. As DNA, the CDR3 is TGTGCCAGCAGTGTAACAGGTGTCGAGCAGTACTTC.

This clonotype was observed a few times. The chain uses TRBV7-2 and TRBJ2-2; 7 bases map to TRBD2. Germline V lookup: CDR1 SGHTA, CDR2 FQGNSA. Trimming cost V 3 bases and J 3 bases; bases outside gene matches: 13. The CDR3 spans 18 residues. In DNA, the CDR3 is TGTGCCAGCAGCTTCGCGCCCCGTAGCGGGCTGTACACCGGGGAGCTGTTTTTT. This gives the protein CASSFAPRSGLYTGELFF.

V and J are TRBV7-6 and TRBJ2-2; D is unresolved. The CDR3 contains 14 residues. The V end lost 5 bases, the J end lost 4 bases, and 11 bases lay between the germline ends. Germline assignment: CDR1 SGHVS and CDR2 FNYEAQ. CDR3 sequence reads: CASSPDPRTGELFF. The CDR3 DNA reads TGTGCCAGCAGCCCAGATCCCCGCACCGGGGAGCTGTTTTTT. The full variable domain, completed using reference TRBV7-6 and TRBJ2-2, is GAGVSQSPRYKVTKRGQDVALRCDPISGHVSLYWYRQALGQGPEFLTYFNYEAQQDKSGLPNDRFSAERPEGSISTLTIQRTEQRDSAMYRCASSPDPRTGELFFGEGSRLTVL.

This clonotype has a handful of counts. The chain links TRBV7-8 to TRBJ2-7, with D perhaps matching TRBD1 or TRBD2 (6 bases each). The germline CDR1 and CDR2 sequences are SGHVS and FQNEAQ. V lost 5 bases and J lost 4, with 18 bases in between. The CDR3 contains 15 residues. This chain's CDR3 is CASSPYGGRNYEQYF. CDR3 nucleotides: TGTGCCAGCAGCCCCTATGGGGGGCGAAATTACGAGCAGTACTTC.

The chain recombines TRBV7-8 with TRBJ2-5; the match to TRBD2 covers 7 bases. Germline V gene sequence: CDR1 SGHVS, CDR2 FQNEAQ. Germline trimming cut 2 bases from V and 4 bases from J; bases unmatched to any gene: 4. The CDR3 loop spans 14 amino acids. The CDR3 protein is CASSLRGRGETQYF. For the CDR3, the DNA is TGTGCCAGCAGCTTAAGAGGGAGGGGAGAGACCCAGTACTTC.

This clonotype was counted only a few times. CDR3 sequence (DNA): TGTGCCAGCACACCCATTGGGGGGAGCTCCTACGAGCAGTACTTC. Translated: CASTPIGGSSYEQYF. The chain combines TRBV28 with TRBJ2-7, with D possibly being TRBD2 (6 bases). The V end lost 7 bases, the J end lost 0 bases, and 16 bases lay between the germline ends. The CDR3 spans 15 residues. CDR1 is MDHEN, CDR2 SYDVKM, per germline.

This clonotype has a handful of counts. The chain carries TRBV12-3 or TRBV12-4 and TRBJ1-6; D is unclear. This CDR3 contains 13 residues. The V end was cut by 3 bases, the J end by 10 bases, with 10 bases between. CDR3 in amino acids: CASSFSGESPLHF. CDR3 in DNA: TGTGCCAGCAGTTTCTCTGGGGAGTCACCCCTCCACTTT.

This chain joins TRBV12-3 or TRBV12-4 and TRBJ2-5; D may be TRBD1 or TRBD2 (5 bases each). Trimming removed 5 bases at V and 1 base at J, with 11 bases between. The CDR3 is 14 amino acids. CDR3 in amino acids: CASSPRDLQETQYF. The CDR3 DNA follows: TGTGCCAGCAGTCCACGGGACCTCCAAGAGACCCAGTACTTC.

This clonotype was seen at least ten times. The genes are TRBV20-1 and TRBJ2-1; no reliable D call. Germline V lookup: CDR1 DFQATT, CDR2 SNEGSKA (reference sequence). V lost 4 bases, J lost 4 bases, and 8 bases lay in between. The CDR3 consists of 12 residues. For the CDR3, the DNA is TGCAGTGCTACTAAGAGGTACAATGAGCAGTTCTTC. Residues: CSATKRYNEQFF.

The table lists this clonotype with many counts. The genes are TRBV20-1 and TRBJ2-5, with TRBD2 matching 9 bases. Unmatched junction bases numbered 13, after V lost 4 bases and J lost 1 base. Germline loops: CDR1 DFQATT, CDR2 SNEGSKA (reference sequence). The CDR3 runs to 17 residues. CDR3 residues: CSAIDSWGGRVQETQYF. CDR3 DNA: TGCAGTGCTATCGATAGCTGGGGCGGGAGGGTCCAAGAGACCCAGTACTTC.